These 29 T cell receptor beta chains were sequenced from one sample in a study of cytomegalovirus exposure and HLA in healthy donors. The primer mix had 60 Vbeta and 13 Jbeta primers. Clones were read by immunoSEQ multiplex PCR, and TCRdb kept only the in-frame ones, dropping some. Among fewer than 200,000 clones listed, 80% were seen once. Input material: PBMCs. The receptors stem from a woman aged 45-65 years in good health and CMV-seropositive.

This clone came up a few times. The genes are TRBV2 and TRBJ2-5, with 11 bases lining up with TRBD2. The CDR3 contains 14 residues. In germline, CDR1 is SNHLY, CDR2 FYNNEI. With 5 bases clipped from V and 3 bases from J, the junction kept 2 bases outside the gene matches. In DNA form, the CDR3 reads TGTGCCAGCAGTCCGGGACTAGCGGAAGAGACCCAGTACTTC. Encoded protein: CASSPGLAEETQYF.

The CDR3 here is CASSQDSWSANYGYTF. CDR3 nucleotides: TGTGCCAGCAGCCAAGACTCCTGGTCAGCTAACTATGGCTACACCTTC. The chain is built from TRBV14 and TRBJ1-2, with D unresolved. The ends were cut back, 0 bases at V and 0 bases at J, with 11 bases in the middle. The V gene's germline CDR1 is SGHDN and CDR2 FVKESK. The CDR3 has 16 amino acids. The full variable domain, in which reference TRBV14 and TRBJ1-2 provide the parts outside the CDR3, is EAGVTQFPSHSVIEKGQTVTLRCDPISGHDNLYWYRRVMGKEIKFLLHFVKESKQDESGMPNNRFLAERTGGTYSTLKVQPAELEDSGVYFCASSQDSWSANYGYTFGSGTRLTVV.

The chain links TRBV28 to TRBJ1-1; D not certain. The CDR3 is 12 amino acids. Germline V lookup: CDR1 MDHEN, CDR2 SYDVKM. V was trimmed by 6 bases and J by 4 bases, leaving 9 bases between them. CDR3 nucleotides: TGTGCCAGCAGCGCAGGAGGCACTGAAGCTTTCTTT. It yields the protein CASSAGGTEAFF.

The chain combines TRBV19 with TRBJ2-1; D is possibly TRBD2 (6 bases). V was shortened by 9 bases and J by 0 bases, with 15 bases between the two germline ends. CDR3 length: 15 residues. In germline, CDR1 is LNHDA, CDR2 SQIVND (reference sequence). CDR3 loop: CASRGYSHSYNEQFF. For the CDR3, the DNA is TGTGCCAGCCGGGGGTACAGTCACTCCTACAATGAGCAGTTCTTC.

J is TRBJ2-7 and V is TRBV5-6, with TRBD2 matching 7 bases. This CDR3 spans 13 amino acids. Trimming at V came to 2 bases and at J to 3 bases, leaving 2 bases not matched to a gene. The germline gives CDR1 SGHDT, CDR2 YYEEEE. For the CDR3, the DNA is TGTGCCAGCAGCTTTCCGGGAGGCTACGAGCAGTACTTC. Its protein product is CASSFPGGYEQYF.

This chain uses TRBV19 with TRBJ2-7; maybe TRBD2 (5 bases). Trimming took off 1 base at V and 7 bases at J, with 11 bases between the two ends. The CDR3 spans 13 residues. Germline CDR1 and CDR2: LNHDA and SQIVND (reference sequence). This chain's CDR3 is CASSIVLREEQYF. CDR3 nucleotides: TGTGCCAGTAGTATAGTCCTAAGGGAGGAGCAGTACTTC.

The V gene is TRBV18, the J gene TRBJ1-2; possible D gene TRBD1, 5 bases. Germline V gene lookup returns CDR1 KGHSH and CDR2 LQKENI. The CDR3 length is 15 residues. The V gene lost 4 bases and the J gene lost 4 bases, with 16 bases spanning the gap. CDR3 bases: TGTGCCAGCTCACGAACCGGGGGGGAACCCTATGGCTACACCTTC. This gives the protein CASSRTGGEPYGYTF.

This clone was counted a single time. CDR3 nucleotide sequence: TGTGCCAGCAGCCCTGGGACTGCTGGAAACACCATATATTTT. Translation gives CASSPGTAGNTIYF. The chain joins TRBV5-4 to TRBJ1-3; possibly TRBD1 for D (5 bases). The CDR3 consists of 14 residues. The germline CDR1 and CDR2 sequences are SGHNT and YYREEE (reference sequence). The V gene lost 4 bases and the J gene lost 2 bases, with 10 bases spanning the gap.

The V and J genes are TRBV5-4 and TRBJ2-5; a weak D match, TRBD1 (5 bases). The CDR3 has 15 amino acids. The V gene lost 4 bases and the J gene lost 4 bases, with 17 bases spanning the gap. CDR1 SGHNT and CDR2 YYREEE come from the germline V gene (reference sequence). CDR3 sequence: CASSPTATVGETQYF. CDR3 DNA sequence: TGTGCCAGCAGCCCCACGGCGACAGTCGGAGAGACCCAGTACTTC.

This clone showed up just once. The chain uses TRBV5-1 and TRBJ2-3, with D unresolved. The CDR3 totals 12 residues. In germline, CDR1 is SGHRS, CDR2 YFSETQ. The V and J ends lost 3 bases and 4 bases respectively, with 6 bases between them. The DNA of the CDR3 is TGCGCCAGCAGCTCGTCCGCAGATACGCAGTATTTT. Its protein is CASSSSADTQYF.

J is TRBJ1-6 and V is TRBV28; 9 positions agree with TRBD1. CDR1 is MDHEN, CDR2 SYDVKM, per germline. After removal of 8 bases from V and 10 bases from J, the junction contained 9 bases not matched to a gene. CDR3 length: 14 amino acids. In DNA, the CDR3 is TGTGCCAGCGGACACAGGGGGCAAAACTCACCCCTCCACTTT. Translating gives CASGHRGQNSPLHF.

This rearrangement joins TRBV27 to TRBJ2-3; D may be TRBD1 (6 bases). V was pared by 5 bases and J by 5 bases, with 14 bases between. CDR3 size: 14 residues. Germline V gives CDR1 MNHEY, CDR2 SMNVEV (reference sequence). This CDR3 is CASSPWQGIDTQYF. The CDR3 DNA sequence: TGTGCCAGCAGTCCCTGGCAGGGGATAGATACGCAGTATTTT.

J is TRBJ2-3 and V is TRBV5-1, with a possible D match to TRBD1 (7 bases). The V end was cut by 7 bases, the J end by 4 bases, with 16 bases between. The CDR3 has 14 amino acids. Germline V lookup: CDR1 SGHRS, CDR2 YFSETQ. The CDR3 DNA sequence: TGCGCCAGCTTGCGGGACAGCGCATCAGATACGCAGTATTTT. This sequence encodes CASLRDSASDTQYF. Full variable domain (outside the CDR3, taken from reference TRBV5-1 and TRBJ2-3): KAGVTQTPRYLIKTRGQQVTLSCSPISGHRSVSWYQQTPGQGLQFLFEYFSETQRNKGNFPGRFSGRQFSNSRSEMNVSTLELGDSALYLCASLRDSASDTQYFGPGTRLTVL.

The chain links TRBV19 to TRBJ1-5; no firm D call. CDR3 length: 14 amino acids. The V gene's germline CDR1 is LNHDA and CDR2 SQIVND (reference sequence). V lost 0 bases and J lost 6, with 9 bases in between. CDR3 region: CASSIDVARQPQHF. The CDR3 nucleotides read TGTGCCAGTAGTATAGATGTAGCGCGTCAGCCCCAGCATTTT.

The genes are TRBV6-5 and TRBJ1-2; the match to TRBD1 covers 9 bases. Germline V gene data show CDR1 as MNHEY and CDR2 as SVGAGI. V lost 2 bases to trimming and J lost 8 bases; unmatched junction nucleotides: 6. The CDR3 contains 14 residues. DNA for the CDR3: TGTGCCAGCAGTTACGGGACAGGGACTTTCGGCTACACCTTC. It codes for CASSYGTGTFGYTF.

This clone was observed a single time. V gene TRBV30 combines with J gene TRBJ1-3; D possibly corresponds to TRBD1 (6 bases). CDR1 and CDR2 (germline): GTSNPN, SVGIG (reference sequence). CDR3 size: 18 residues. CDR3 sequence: CDSIRGHPGGNSGNTIYF. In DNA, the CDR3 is TGTGATTCTATTCGGGGACACCCCGGGGGGAACTCTGGAAACACCATATATTTT.

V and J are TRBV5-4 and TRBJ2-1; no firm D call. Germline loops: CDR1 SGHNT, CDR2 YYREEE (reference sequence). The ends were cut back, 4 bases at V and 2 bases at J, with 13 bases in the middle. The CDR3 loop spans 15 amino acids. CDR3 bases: TGTGCCAGCAGCGGAGACCGAAACCCCTACAATGAGCAGTTCTTC. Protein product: CASSGDRNPYNEQFF.

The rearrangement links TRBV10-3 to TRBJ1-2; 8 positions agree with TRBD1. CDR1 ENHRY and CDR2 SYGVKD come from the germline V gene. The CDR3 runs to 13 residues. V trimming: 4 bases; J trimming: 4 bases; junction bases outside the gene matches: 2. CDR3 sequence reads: CAISGGQVYGYTF. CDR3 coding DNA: TGTGCCATCAGTGGGGGACAGGTCTATGGCTACACCTTC.

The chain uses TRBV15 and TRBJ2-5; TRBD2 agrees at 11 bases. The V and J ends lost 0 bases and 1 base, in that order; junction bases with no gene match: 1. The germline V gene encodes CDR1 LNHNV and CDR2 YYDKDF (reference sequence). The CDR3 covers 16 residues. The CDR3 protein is CATSRDTSGSQETQYF. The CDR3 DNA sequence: TGTGCCACCAGCAGAGATACTAGCGGGAGCCAAGAGACCCAGTACTTC.

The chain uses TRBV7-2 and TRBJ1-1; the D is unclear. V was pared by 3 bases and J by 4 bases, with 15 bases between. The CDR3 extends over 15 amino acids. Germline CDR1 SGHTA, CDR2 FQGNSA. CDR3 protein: CASSFLGFESTEAFF. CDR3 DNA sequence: TGTGCCAGCAGCTTTCTCGGTTTTGAGAGCACTGAAGCTTTCTTT.

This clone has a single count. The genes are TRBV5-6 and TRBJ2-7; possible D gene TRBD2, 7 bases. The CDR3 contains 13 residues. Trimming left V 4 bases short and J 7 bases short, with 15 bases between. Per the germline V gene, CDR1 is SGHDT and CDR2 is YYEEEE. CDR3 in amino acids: CASSQGGGGEQYF. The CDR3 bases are TGTGCCAGCAGCCAGGGCGGGGGCGGGGAGCAGTACTTC.

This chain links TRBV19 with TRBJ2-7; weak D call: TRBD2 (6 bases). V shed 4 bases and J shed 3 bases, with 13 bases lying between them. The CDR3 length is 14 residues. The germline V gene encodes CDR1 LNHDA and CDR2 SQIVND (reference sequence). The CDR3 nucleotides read TGTGCCAGTAGTAATCAGGGAGGCGGCTACGAGCAGTACTTC. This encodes CASSNQGGGYEQYF.

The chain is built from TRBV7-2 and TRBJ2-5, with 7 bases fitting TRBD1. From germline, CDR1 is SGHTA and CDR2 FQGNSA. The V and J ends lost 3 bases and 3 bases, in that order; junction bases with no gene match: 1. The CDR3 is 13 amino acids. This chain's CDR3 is CASSFDREETQYF. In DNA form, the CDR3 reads TGTGCCAGCAGCTTCGACAGGGAAGAGACCCAGTACTTC.

The CDR3 bases are TGTGCCAGCAGCTTGGGGGTCCGCGGGAGGCGGGGAGAGACCCAGTACTTC. It encodes CASSLGVRGRRGETQYF. The rearrangement uses TRBV7-6 and TRBJ2-5; TRBD2 matches 8 bases. Germline V CDR1 and CDR2: SGHVS, FNYEAQ. With V trimmed by 3 bases and J by 4 bases, 13 bases remained unmatched. There are 17 residues in the CDR3.

CDR3 in amino acids: CASSPDSRSYEQYF. The CDR3 nucleotides are TGTGCCAGCAGCCCGGACAGTCGCTCCTACGAGCAGTACTTC. The genes are TRBV4-2 and TRBJ2-5, with a weak D call TRBD1 (6 bases). The J call is in doubt because the DNA end fits TRBJ2-7 better. The CDR3 runs to 14 residues. CDR1 and CDR2 (germline): LGHNA, YNFKEQ.

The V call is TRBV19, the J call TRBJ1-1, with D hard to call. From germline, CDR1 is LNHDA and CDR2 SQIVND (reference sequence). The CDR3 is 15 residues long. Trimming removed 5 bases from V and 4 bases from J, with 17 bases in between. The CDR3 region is CASSLRPPGITEAFF. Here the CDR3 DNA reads TGTGCCAGTAGTCTCCGGCCCCCGGGGATCACTGAAGCTTTCTTT.

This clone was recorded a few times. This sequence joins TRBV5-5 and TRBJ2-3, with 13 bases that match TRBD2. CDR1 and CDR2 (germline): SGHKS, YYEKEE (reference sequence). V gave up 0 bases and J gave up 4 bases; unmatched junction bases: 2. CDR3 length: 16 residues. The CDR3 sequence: CASSLGLAGGSDTQYF. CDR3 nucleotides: TGTGCCAGCAGCTTGGGACTAGCGGGAGGTTCAGATACGCAGTATTTT. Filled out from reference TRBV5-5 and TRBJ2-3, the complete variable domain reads DAGVTQSPTHLIKTRGQQVTLRCSPISGHKSVSWYQQVLGQGPQFIFQYYEKEERGRGNFPDRFSARQFPNYSSELNVNALLLGDSALYLCASSLGLAGGSDTQYFGPGTRLTVL.

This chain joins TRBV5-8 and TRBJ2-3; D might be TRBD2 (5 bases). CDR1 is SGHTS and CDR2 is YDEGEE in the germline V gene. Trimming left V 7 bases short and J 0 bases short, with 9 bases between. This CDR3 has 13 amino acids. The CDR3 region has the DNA TGTGCCAGCCCGACTACAAGCACAGATACGCAGTATTTT. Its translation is CASPTTSTDTQYF.

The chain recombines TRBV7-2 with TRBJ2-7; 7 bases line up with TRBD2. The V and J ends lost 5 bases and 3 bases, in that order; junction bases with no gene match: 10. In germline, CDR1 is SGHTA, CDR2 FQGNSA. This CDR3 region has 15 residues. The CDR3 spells CASSPPGLAGYEQYF. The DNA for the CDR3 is TGTGCCAGCAGCCCCCCCGGTTTAGCGGGCTACGAGCAGTACTTC. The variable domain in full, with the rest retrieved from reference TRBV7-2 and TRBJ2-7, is GAGVSQSPSNKVTEKGKDVELRCDPISGHTALYWYRQSLGQGLEFLIYFQGNSAPDKSGLPSDRFSAERTGGSVSTLTIQRTQQEDSAVYLCASSPPGLAGYEQYFGPGTRLTVT.